This T cell receptor (beta chain) stems from a study of T cells in women clearing cervical HPV infection. Looking at the study overall: With HLA typing for only a few women, HLA confounding remains possible.

The repertoire was sequenced with immunoSEQ multiplex PCR; TCRdb's copy has only in-frame clones and lacks some. The data include about 45,000 clones; the top ten clones carry more than 1%. V dropped 0 bases and J dropped 7 bases, with 4 bases sitting between them. The CDR3 is 12 amino acids. Germline V lookup: CDR1 LGHNT, CDR2 FRNRAP. All donors had a single incident cervical HPV16 infection, not prevalent. MY09/MY11 PCR detected cervical HPV DNA; dot-blot assigned genotypes. A note on this clone: The antigen is not known. The read terminates 3 residues before the CDR3 end, so the remaining end is supplied by the germline J gene.

Findings and limits, study-wide: Combining TCR richness with V gene abundances gave approximately 0.84 AUC.

This sequence joins TRBV12-5 and TRBJ2-1; D is unresolved. Sample: blood buffy coat. This TCR was recovered from a woman between 18 and 75 years old with a cervical HPV16 infection that either progressed to CIN3+ or cleared (not recorded which). Partial CDR3 DNA: TGTGCTAGTGGTTTGGTTAAAAATGAG. Translating gives CASGLVKNE. The CDR3 as a whole reads CASGLVKNEQFF.